This T cell receptor (beta chain) was captured by sequencing in a study of cytomegalovirus exposure and HLA in healthy donors. Study-level findings and limits: Analyses of presence and absence presupposed an approximately uniform sequencing depth across donors.

The PCR was carried out with 60 Vbeta primers and 13 Jbeta primers. The protocol was immunoSEQ multiplex PCR, while the TCRdb copy is restricted to in-frame clones and leaves out a portion. This table holds about 130,000 clones, about 78% found once. To note about this clone: Its specificity is not known. The junction departs from germline at one end; a sequencing error may be responsible.

The CDR3 is 16 residues long. Germline V gene sequence: CDR1 SEHNR, CDR2 FQNEAQ (reference sequence). Sequenced sample: PBMCs. J is TRBJ1-6 and V is TRBV7-9, with a tentative D call TRBD1 (6 bases). The TCR comes from a human donor in good health. The CDR3 sequence is CSSSFLPGQDNSPLHF. The CDR3 bases are TGTTCCAGCAGCTTTCTCCCGGGACAAGATAATTCACCCCTCCACTTT.